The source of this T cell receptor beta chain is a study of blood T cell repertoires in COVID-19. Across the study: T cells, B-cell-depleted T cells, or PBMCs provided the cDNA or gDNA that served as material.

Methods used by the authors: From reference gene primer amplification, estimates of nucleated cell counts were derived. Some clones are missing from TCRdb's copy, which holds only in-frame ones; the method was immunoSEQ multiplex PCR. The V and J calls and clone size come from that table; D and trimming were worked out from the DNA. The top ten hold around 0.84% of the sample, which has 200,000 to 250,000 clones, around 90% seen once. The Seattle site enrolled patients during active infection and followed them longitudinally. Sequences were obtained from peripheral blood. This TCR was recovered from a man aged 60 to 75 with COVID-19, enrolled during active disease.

As DNA, the CDR3 is TGCAGCGTTCCCAGGCGGGGGGGTAACACCGGGGAGCTGTTTTTT. This codes for CSVPRRGGNTGELFF. This chain links TRBV29-1 with TRBJ2-2; 9 positions agree with TRBD2. Germline values: CDR1 SQVTM, CDR2 ANQGSEA. The CDR3 is 15 residues long. Trimming cost V 5 bases and J 2 bases; bases outside gene matches: 6.